This TCR beta chain originates from a study of blood T cell repertoires in COVID-19. Background on the study: PBMCs, B-cell-depleted T cells, or T cells were the source of the cDNA or gDNA that made up the material.

Assay: immunoSEQ multiplex PCR; the TCRdb copy retains only in-frame clones and omits some. Seen here are about 140,000 clones, approximately 79% observed once, and the top ten hold around 3.3%. Sequencing was done on a sample of peripheral blood. The sequence derives from a man in his 60s with acute or convalescent COVID-19.

CDR3 sequence reads: CASSIDMDRRYGYTF. Written as DNA, the CDR3 is TGTGCCAGTAGTATAGATATGGACAGAAGATATGGCTACACCTTC. The chain employs TRBV19 and TRBJ1-2, with D perhaps matching TRBD1 (6 bases). V was pared by 0 bases and J by 5 bases, with 13 bases between. This CDR3 has 15 amino acids. CDR1 is LNHDA and CDR2 is SQIVND in the germline V gene (reference sequence). Full variable domain (missing parts from reference TRBV19 and TRBJ1-2): DGGITQSPKYLFRKEGQNVTLSCEQNLNHDAMYWYRQDPGQGLRLIYYSQIVNDFQKGDIAEGYSVSREKKESFPLTVTSAQKNPTAFYLCASSIDMDRRYGYTFGSGTRLTVV.